This TCR beta chain was captured in a study of blood T cell repertoires in COVID-19. As for the study in general: COVID-19 samples from acute and convalescent phases originated in the United States, Italy and Spain. Sample material is recorded as cDNA or gDNA derived from T cells, B-cell-depleted T cells, or PBMCs.

V was cut by 7 bases and J by 0 bases, with 9 bases left in between. The CDR3 runs to 13 residues. Authors' methods: Counts of nucleated cells, estimated from reference gene primer amplification, were obtained. The repertoire was sequenced with immunoSEQ multiplex PCR; TCRdb's copy has only in-frame clones and lacks some. V, J and clone size are those of that table, while D and trimming were read from the DNA. The sample carries some 190,000 clones, about 80% recorded once. The receptor was derived from a man aged 55 to 70 with acute or convalescent COVID-19. What was sequenced was peripheral blood. The chain joins TRBV12-3 or TRBV12-4 to TRBJ1-1; no definite D call. CDR3 residues: CASKFTVNTEAFF. The CDR3 nucleotides are TGTGCCAGCAAGTTCACAGTGAACACTGAAGCTTTCTTT.